The 3 T cell receptor beta chains reported below all come from one sample, sequenced in a study of identical twins. TCRdb reprocessed the 5' RACE reads with MiXCR, giving one entry per CDR3 protein. Found here are 1,800,000 or so distinct CDR3 sequences, about 32% of them singletons; the top ten hold about 0.25%. Input material: cord blood. The receptors shown here come from a newborn girl in good health.

The sample holds a few counts of this clonotype. The chain links TRBV20-1 to TRBJ1-2, with 7 nucleotides matching TRBD1. Germline trimming cut 0 bases from V and 1 base from J; bases unmatched to any gene: 8. Germline CDR1 and CDR2: DFQATT and SNEGSKA (reference sequence). The length of the CDR3 is 16 residues. CDR3 in amino acids: CSAREDRAILNYGYTF. The DNA of the CDR3 is TGCAGTGCTAGAGAAGACAGGGCCATCCTTAACTATGGCTACACCTTC.

Only a few counts were recorded for this clonotype. The chain employs TRBV2 and TRBJ2-3; 9 bases are shared with TRBD2. Looked up from germline, CDR1 is SNHLY and CDR2 is FYNNEI. The CDR3 is 14 amino acids. With 10 bases clipped from V and 1 base from J, the junction kept 6 bases outside the gene matches. The CDR3 spells CATRERGGTDTQYF. As DNA, the CDR3 is TGTGCCACCCGAGAGCGGGGGGGCACAGATACGCAGTATTTT. The full variable domain, its missing parts supplied by reference TRBV2 and TRBJ2-3, is EPEVTQTPSHQVTQMGQEVILRCVPISNHLYFYWYRQILGQKVEFLVSFYNNEISEKSEIFDDQFSVERPDGSNFTLKIRSTKLEDSAMYFCATRERGGTDTQYFGPGTRLTVL.

The table lists this clonotype with a few counts. The CDR3 protein is CSVGTSGSGDTQYF. The CDR3 DNA sequence: TGCAGTGTGGGGACTAGCGGGAGCGGGGATACGCAGTATTTT. This rearrangement joins TRBV20-1 to TRBJ2-3, with TRBD2 identical over 14 bases. V lost 7 bases to trimming and J lost 6 bases; unmatched junction nucleotides: 6. This CDR3 has 14 amino acids. Germline assignment: CDR1 DFQATT and CDR2 SNEGSKA (reference sequence).